The TCR beta chain described here comes from a study of cytomegalovirus exposure and HLA in healthy donors. Comment on this clone: The target antigen is unknown.

Primers: 60 Vbeta forward and 13 Jbeta reverse. Profiled with immunoSEQ multiplex PCR; TCRdb holds only in-frame clones, not every one. Seen in this sample are under 85,000 clones; the ten most common clones hold around 15%. Points from the study as a whole: The presence/absence work took it that sequencing depth was about the same across donors.

The CDR3 totals 14 residues. Germline CDR1 LGHNA, CDR2 YSLEER. Trimming stripped 1 base from V and 6 bases from J, with 13 bases between. The J gene is TRBJ2-7, the V gene TRBV4-3; TRBD2 is a possible D gene (5 bases). The clonotype was recovered from a boy aged 5-17 years in good health and CMV-seronegative. The specimen sequenced was PBMCs. In DNA, the CDR3 is TGCGCCAGCAGCCAAGTCAAGGGAGCCGGCGAGCAGTACTTC. This translates into CASSQVKGAGEQYF.